One sample yielded the 23 T cell receptor beta chains listed below, sequenced in a study of blood T cell repertoires in COVID-19 (TCRdb year 2020). The library was produced with the immunoSEQ multiplex PCR assay. In its TCRdb copy, this immuneACCESS table keeps in-frame sequences only and misses some clones. Where compared with another copy, unresolved V genes explain less than half of these, and the others have no known cause. The sample profile shows some 210,000 clones; approximately 80% of them were found once. The ten largest clonotypes hold nearly 9.5% of the sample. Sequenced sample: PBMCs or T cells enriched from blood (not recorded which). These receptors were collected from a man in his forties or fifties who had recovered from COVID-19.

The V and J genes are TRBV12-5 and TRBJ2-3; D might be TRBD2 (6 bases). Trimming left V 8 bases short and J 0 bases short, with 15 bases between. Looked up from germline, CDR1 is LGHNT and CDR2 is FRNRAP. The CDR3 length is 15 residues. In DNA, the CDR3 is TGTGCTAGTCGATTTGGAGGGTCTAGCACAGATACGCAGTATTTT. This gives the protein CASRFGGSSTDTQYF.

V usage is TRBV12-3 or TRBV12-4 and J usage is TRBJ1-2; D is perhaps TRBD1 (6 bases). The CDR3 contains 13 residues. V was shortened by 10 bases and J by 6 bases, with 18 bases between the two germline ends. CDR3 in DNA: TGTGCCACAGAAAGGGGGGGAGAGGATGGCTACACCTTC. Amino acid sequence: CATERGGEDGYTF.

In this sample, this clone turned up a few times. The chain couples TRBV2 to TRBJ2-1, with unresolved D. In germline, CDR1 is SNHLY, CDR2 FYNNEI. V gave up 7 bases and J gave up 3 bases, with 13 bases separating them. The CDR3 consists of 14 residues. The CDR3 reads CASIAVDGYNEQFF. CDR3 sequence (DNA): TGTGCCAGCATAGCTGTAGACGGCTACAATGAGCAGTTCTTC.

The table lists this clone with a few counts. The rearrangement links TRBV5-1 to TRBJ2-1; TRBD2 is a possible D gene (6 bases). Trimming took off 1 base at V and 5 bases at J, with 10 bases between the two ends. Germline V gene data show CDR1 as SGHRS and CDR2 as YFSETQ. The CDR3 runs to 14 residues. The CDR3 is CASSLRRENNEQFF. For the CDR3, the DNA is TGCGCCAGCAGCTTGCGCCGGGAGAACAATGAGCAGTTCTTC.

CDR3 protein: CASSSDFSHRGGYTF. The CDR3 nucleotides read TGTGCCAGCAGTTCAGACTTTAGCCACAGGGGCGGCTACACCTTC. The chain is built from TRBV6-2 or TRBV6-3 and TRBJ1-2; the match to TRBD1 covers 7 bases. V gave up 4 bases and J gave up 8 bases; unmatched junction bases: 13. This CDR3 has 15 residues. Germline CDR1 reads MNHEY; CDR2 reads SVGEGT.

CDR3 coding DNA: TGTGCCAGCGGTAGCGGGAGTGTTAAAACCGGGGAGCTGTTTTTT. As protein: CASGSGSVKTGELFF. The gene calls are TRBV7-8 and TRBJ2-2; 9 bases match TRBD2. This CDR3 spans 15 amino acids. Germline-derived CDR1 and CDR2 are SGHVS and FQNEAQ. V gave up 8 bases and J gave up 5 bases; unmatched junction bases: 9.

This chain links TRBV5-6 with TRBJ2-5, with TRBD2 matching over 11 bases. V shed 4 bases, J shed 5 bases, and the junction held 10 bases outside the gene matches. Looked up from germline, CDR1 is SGHDT and CDR2 is YYEEEE. The CDR3 loop spans 16 amino acids. The CDR3 spells CASSPGTSGWDETQYF. CDR3 nucleotides: TGTGCCAGCAGCCCTGGGACTAGCGGTTGGGATGAGACCCAGTACTTC.

The chain combines TRBV5-5 with TRBJ2-5; tentative D call: TRBD1 (6 bases). Trimming cost V 4 bases and J 5 bases, with 15 bases left between them. Per the germline V gene, CDR1 is SGHKS and CDR2 is YYEKEE (reference sequence). The CDR3 spans 14 residues. CDR3 coding DNA: TGTGCCAGCAGCAAGATACAGGGCCGGGAGACCCAGTACTTC. Amino acids: CASSKIQGRETQYF.

The rearrangement links TRBV19 to TRBJ2-7, with D unresolved. The CDR3 is 15 residues long. CDR1 is LNHDA, CDR2 SQIVND, per germline (reference sequence). The V gene lost 2 bases and the J gene lost 4 bases, with 15 bases spanning the gap. The CDR3 loop reads CASSISNRRTYEQYF. The CDR3 nucleotides are TGTGCCAGTAGTATAAGTAATCGGAGAACTTACGAGCAGTACTTC.

The chain combines TRBV15 with TRBJ1-2; 11 bases map to TRBD1. CDR1 and CDR2 (germline): LNHNV, YYDKDF (reference sequence). V trimming: 3 bases; J trimming: 4 bases; junction bases outside the gene matches: 7. The CDR3 is made up of 16 amino acids. CDR3 in amino acids: CATSRDPGTGGYGYTF. In DNA form, the CDR3 reads TGTGCCACCAGCAGGGACCCCGGGACAGGGGGCTATGGCTACACCTTC.

The rearrangement uses TRBV7-9 and TRBJ1-2; the match to TRBD1 covers 9 bases. The CDR3 spans 14 residues. The germline V gene has CDR1 SEHNR and CDR2 FQNEAQ (reference sequence). Germline trimming cut 3 bases from V and 7 bases from J; bases unmatched to any gene: 6. This CDR3 is CASSFGTGRAGYTF. Written as DNA, the CDR3 is TGTGCCAGCAGCTTTGGGACAGGGAGGGCTGGCTACACCTTC.

The gene calls are TRBV10-1 and TRBJ2-1; no firm D call. The CDR3 loop spans 13 amino acids. Trimming shortened V by 2 bases and J by 9 bases, and 11 bases separated the two germline ends. The germline V gene encodes CDR1 WNHNN and CDR2 SYGVQD (reference sequence). The CDR3 region is CASSESPSGEQFF. For the CDR3, the DNA is TGCGCCAGCAGTGAGAGCCCCTCCGGTGAGCAGTTCTTC.

The chain has TRBV27 and TRBJ2-7; no definite D call. Trimming stripped 2 bases from V and 5 bases from J, with 10 bases between. CDR1 is MNHEY, CDR2 SMNVEV, per germline (reference sequence). This CDR3 is built from 13 residues. DNA of the CDR3: TGTGCCAGCAGTTTAATCGCCCGGGACGAGCAGTACTTC. This translates into CASSLIARDEQYF.

Remarks on this clone: Different DNA sequences within this sample yield the same CDR3. V and J are TRBV13 and TRBJ2-7; D not certain. Trimming took 1 base from V and 1 from J, leaving 5 bases between them. CDR3 length: 13 amino acids. Germline V gene data show CDR1 as PRHDT and CDR2 as FYEKMQ (reference sequence). Here the CDR3 reads CASSLDRSYEQYF. CDR3 bases: TGTGCCAGCAGCTTAGATAGATCCTACGAGCAGTACTTC.

The chain has TRBV5-1 and TRBJ2-1; 7 bases fit TRBD2. Germline V gene sequence: CDR1 SGHRS, CDR2 YFSETQ. The CDR3 covers 18 residues. V lost 5 bases, J lost 4 bases, and 18 bases stayed unmatched. The CDR3 here is CASRRRASGSIAYNEQFF. The CDR3 DNA sequence: TGCGCCAGCAGGAGGAGGGCTAGCGGTTCTATTGCATACAATGAGCAGTTCTTC.

The CDR3 bases are TGTGCCAGTAGTCCCCGGGGACAGATTAATGAAAAACTGTTTTTT. As protein: CASSPRGQINEKLFF. The chain carries TRBV19 and TRBJ1-4; 7 nucleotides align to TRBD1. V lost 5 bases to trimming and J lost 4 bases; unmatched junction nucleotides: 7. This CDR3 has 15 amino acids. The germline V gene encodes CDR1 LNHDA and CDR2 SQIVND (reference sequence).

V usage is TRBV29-1 and J usage is TRBJ2-1, with D tentatively TRBD1 (6 bases). The V gene's germline CDR1 is SQVTM and CDR2 ANQGSEA. Trimming took off 7 bases at V and 0 bases at J, with 10 bases between the two ends. The CDR3 totals 13 residues. The CDR3 nucleotides are TGCAGCGACCGGGACAACTCCTACAATGAGCAGTTCTTC. It specifies CSDRDNSYNEQFF.

This clone is a singleton in its sample. This chain joins TRBV5-6 and TRBJ1-2; possibly TRBD1 for D (5 bases). The CDR3 is 14 residues long. CDR1 and CDR2 from the germline V gene are SGHDT and YYEEEE. The germline V and J ends were trimmed by 6 bases and 7 bases, with 19 bases remaining between them. The CDR3 coding sequence is TGTGCCAGCACCCTTCGGGAGACAGTTCGTGGCTACACCTTC. Its protein is CASTLRETVRGYTF.

This chain uses TRBV19 with TRBJ1-1; 7 bases fit TRBD1. The germline CDR1 and CDR2 sequences are LNHDA and SQIVND (reference sequence). J was trimmed by 2 bases and V by 4 bases; bases with no gene match: 1. This CDR3 is built from 13 residues. CDR3 nucleotides: TGTGCCAGTAGTAGGACAGGTAACACTGAAGCTTTCTTT. Encoded protein: CASSRTGNTEAFF.

The chain has TRBV10-3 and TRBJ2-3; D is undetermined. V was cut by 7 bases and J by 4 bases, with 9 bases left in between. CDR3 length equals 12 residues. Per the germline V gene, CDR1 is ENHRY and CDR2 is SYGVKD. The DNA of the CDR3 is TGTGCCATCACCGACTTGTCAGATACGCAGTATTTT. The encoded protein is CAITDLSDTQYF.

In its sample, this clone was seen once. As DNA, the CDR3 is TGTGCCAGCAGCCAAGTCCGGGGACTAGCGGGAGTTAATGAGCAGTTCTTC. It specifies CASSQVRGLAGVNEQFF. This chain joins TRBV3-1 (or the pseudogene TRBV3-2) and TRBJ2-1, with TRBD2 matching 14 bases. The V segment lost 1 base and the J segment 7 bases; nucleotides outside the gene matches: 6. Per the germline V gene, CDR1 is LGHDT and CDR2 is YNNKEL (reference sequence). The CDR3 is 17 residues long.

CDR3 amino acids: CASGQVNHNSPLHF. The CDR3 DNA follows: TGTGCCAGCGGACAGGTCAACCACAATTCACCCCTCCACTTT. This chain connects TRBV19 to TRBJ1-6, with 7 bases identical to TRBD1. The CDR3 is 14 amino acids. Germline V CDR1 and CDR2: LNHDA, SQIVND (reference sequence). V dropped 9 bases and J dropped 7; count of bases not matched to a gene: 9.

V is TRBV12-3 or TRBV12-4 and J is TRBJ1-5; possibly TRBD1 for D (5 bases). Trimming took 7 bases from V and 7 from J, leaving 14 bases between them. The CDR3 spans 13 residues. This chain's CDR3 is CASKWGRHQPQHF. CDR3 DNA: TGTGCCAGCAAATGGGGGAGGCACCAGCCCCAGCATTTT.